Below, one T cell receptor (beta chain) is given with its context. This entry belongs to a study of shared clonotypes between healthy human individuals. Sorted-subset replicate PCRs used around 0.2 ug DNA, about 30,000 T cell genomes. The table came from immunoSEQ multiplex PCR; TCRdb's copy has only in-frame clones and leaves some out. The table lists about 960,000 clones, roughly 72% of them singletons. The CDR3 has 16 amino acids. The ends were cut back, 5 bases at V and 8 bases at J, with 23 bases in the middle. What was sequenced was memory CD4+ T cells sorted from blood. Subset in this sample: CD45RA-negative fraction. The chain carries TRBV5-3 and TRBJ1-5, with D perhaps TRBD1 (5 bases). TRBV5-3 is an ORF, with its function uncertain. The origin of this receptor is a young man in good health. The CDR3 DNA sequence: TGTGCCAGAAGACCGACATCCGACAGTCGTTCCAAGCCCCAGCATTTT. Translation: CARRPTSDSRSKPQHF.